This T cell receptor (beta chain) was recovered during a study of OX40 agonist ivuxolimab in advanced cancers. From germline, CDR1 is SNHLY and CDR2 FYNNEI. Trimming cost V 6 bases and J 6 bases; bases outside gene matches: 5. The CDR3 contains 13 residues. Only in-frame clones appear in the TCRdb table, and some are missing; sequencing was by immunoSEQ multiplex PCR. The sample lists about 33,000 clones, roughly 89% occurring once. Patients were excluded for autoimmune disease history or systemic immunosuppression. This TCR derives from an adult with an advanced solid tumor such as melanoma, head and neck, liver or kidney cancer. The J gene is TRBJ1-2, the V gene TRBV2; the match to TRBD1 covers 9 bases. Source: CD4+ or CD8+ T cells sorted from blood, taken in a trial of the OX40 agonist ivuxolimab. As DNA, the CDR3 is TGTGCCAGCAGAGGGACAGGGAGAGATGGCTACACCTTC. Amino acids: CASRGTGRDGYTF.